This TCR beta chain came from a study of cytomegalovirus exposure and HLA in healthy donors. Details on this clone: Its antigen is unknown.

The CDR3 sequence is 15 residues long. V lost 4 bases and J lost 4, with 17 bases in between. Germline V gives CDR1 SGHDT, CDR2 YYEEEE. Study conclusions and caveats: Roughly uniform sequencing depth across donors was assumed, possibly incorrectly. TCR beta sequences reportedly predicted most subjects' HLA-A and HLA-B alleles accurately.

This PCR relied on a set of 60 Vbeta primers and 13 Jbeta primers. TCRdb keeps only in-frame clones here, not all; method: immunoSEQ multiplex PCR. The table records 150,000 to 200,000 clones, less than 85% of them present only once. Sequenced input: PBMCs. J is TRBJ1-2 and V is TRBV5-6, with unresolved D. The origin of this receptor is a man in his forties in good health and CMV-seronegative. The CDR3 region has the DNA TGTGCCAGCAGCCCCCGAACAGAACGAGTCTATGGCTACACCTTC. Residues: CASSPRTERVYGYTF.